Sequencing of this TCR beta chain was carried out in a study of T cell responses to AZD1222 COVID-19 vaccine. This table comes from immunoSEQ multiplex PCR, and its TCRdb copy is limited to in-frame clones, with some not included. This sample carries over 110,000 clones, 93% of them seen once, and the ten largest clones take approximately 5%. The CDR3 is 14 residues long. In germline, CDR1 is MNHEY, CDR2 SVGAGI. Trimming stripped 5 bases from V and 2 bases from J, with 13 bases between. Study results and caveats: Distributed over spike, vaccine-associated CD4 TCRs predominated at 160-218 and 743-854. No day 14 peak samples; only post-peak repertoires were characterized. Reportedly, nearly half of unique spike TCRs recognized epitopes outside B.1.351/B.1.1.7 mutations.

Of note for this clone: Its target is not known.

Sequences were derived from peripheral blood, sampled on day 0 of AZD1222 vaccination. This clonotype was obtained from an adult in good health. The rearrangement uses TRBV6-5 and TRBJ2-7; TRBD2 is a possible D gene (5 bases). CDR3 nucleotide sequence: TGTGCCAGCAGTCGGTGGGAGTCAACCTACGAGCAGTACTTC. This translates into CASSRWESTYEQYF.